This paragraph reports one TCR beta chain. Its specificity is unknown. Produced via immunoSEQ multiplex PCR; TCRdb's table is partial and in-frame only. This sample has 70,000 to 85,000 clones, with over 80% found just once. The record originates from a study of OX40 agonist ivuxolimab in advanced cancers. Study-wide findings and caveats: Partial responders treated at 0.1-3.0 mg/kg exhibited clonal expansion among the lowest measured. At 0.1 to 3.0 mg/kg, CD4+ and CD8+ blood T cells expanded clonally by week 6.

Per the germline V gene, CDR1 is SGHNT and CDR2 is YYREEE (reference sequence). Unmatched junction bases numbered 5, after V lost 4 bases and J lost 5 bases. The CDR3 is 13 amino acids. The V call is TRBV5-4, the J call TRBJ1-1; 7 nucleotides align to TRBD1. The source of this sequence is an adult with an advanced solid tumor such as melanoma, head and neck, liver or kidney cancer. Sequencing used CD4+ or CD8+ T cells sorted from blood, obtained in a trial of the OX40 agonist ivuxolimab. The CDR3 DNA reads as TGTGCCAGCAGCCTCGAGACAGGGACTGAAGCTTTCTTT. Its translation is CASSLETGTEAFF.